Shown below are 4 T cell receptor beta chains from a single sample sequenced in a study of control samples from healthy donors and cancer patients. The table came from immunoSEQ multiplex PCR; TCRdb's copy has only in-frame clones and leaves some out. This table holds approximately 180,000 clones, 94% found once. Material: blood. These receptor sequences come from a woman between 18 and 30 years old in good health.

This clone has just one count. The chain combines TRBV29-1 with TRBJ2-1; possibly TRBD1 for D (6 bases). Germline values: CDR1 SQVTM, CDR2 ANQGSEA. This CDR3 contains 12 residues. The V end lost 8 bases, the J end lost 8 bases, and 16 bases lay between the germline ends. Here the CDR3 DNA reads TGCAGCACAGGACAGCCTGGGGATGAGCAGTTCTTC. Translation: CSTGQPGDEQFF.

The chain carries TRBV10-3 and TRBJ1-5; TRBD1 agrees at 10 bases. Germline loops: CDR1 ENHRY, CDR2 SYGVKD. V was clipped by 6 bases and J by 1 base; unmatched bases: 9. The CDR3 sequence is 17 residues long. The CDR3 DNA is TGTGCCATCAGCAATGGACAGGGGGGTGGGAGCAATCAGCCCCAGCATTTT. Protein: CAISNGQGGGSNQPQHF.

This chain joins TRBV28 and TRBJ1-2; D is uncertain. This CDR3 has 12 residues. V shed 1 base and J shed 7 bases, with 7 bases lying between them. Germline V gene data show CDR1 as MDHEN and CDR2 as SYDVKM. CDR3 in amino acids: CASSLSLAGYTF. The CDR3 DNA reads TGTGCCAGCAGTTTATCCCTGGCTGGCTACACCTTC.

This chain uses TRBV6-6 with TRBJ2-7, with a tentative D call TRBD1 (5 bases). The CDR3 length is 13 residues. Germline V gene sequence: CDR1 MNHNY, CDR2 SVGAGI (reference sequence). The V and J ends lost 5 bases and 2 bases respectively, with 10 bases between them. The DNA for the CDR3 is TGTGCCAGCAGTAAAGGGGCAGCCTACGAGCAGTACTTC. Amino acids: CASSKGAAYEQYF.